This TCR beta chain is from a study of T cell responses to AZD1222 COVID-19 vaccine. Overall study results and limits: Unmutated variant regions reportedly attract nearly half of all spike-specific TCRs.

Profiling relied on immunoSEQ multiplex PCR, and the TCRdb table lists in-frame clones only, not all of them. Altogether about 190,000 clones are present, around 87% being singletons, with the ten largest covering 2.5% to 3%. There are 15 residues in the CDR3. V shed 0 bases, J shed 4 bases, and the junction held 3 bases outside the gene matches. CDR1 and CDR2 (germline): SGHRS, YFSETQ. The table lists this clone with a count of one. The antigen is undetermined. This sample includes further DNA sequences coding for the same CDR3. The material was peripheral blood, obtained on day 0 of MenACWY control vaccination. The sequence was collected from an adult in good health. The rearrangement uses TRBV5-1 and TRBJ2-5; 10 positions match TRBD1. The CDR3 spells CASSLGQGAGETQYF. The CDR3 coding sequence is TGCGCCAGCAGCTTGGGACAGGGGGCGGGAGAGACCCAGTACTTC.